This T cell receptor (beta chain) derives from a study of blood T cell repertoires in COVID-19. Study-level background: T cells, B-cell-depleted T cells, or PBMCs supplied cDNA or gDNA.

The protocol was immunoSEQ multiplex PCR, while the TCRdb copy is restricted to in-frame clones and leaves out a portion. Among roughly 200,000 clones listed, about 91% were seen once. Categorization into cohorts depended on clinical history that participants reported. The CDR3 extends over 15 amino acids. The ends lost 9 bases at V and 4 bases at J; junction bases unmatched: 11. Germline V gene sequence: CDR1 LNHDA, CDR2 SQIVND (reference sequence). The chain joins TRBV19 to TRBJ2-2; TRBD2 matches 7 bases. This TCR was sampled from a woman aged 35 to 49 with acute COVID-19. The sequenced sample was PBMCs or T cells enriched from blood (not recorded which). CDR3 region: CASGGTPMGTGELFF. The CDR3 DNA is TGTGCCAGCGGGGGGACGCCCATGGGCACCGGGGAGCTGTTTTTT. Variable domain in full (rest from reference TRBV19 and TRBJ2-2): DGGITQSPKYLFRKEGQNVTLSCEQNLNHDAMYWYRQDPGQGLRLIYYSQIVNDFQKGDIAEGYSVSREKKESFPLTVTSAQKNPTAFYLCASGGTPMGTGELFFGEGSRLTVL.